One sample yielded the 5 T cell receptor beta chains listed below, sequenced in a study of identical twins. TCRdb ran MiXCR on the 5' RACE reads and lists one entry per CDR3 protein. The sample lists about 190,000 distinct CDR3 sequences, about a sixth occurring once. The same data also contributed to another study, on T cells expressing NK-cell markers.

Sequenced material: CD8+ T cells sorted from blood. The origin of the receptors is a young woman in good health.

This clonotype was seen a few times. V usage is TRBV9 and J usage is TRBJ2-1, with D maybe TRBD2 (6 bases). V was pared by 2 bases and J by 9 bases, with 15 bases between. Germline loops: CDR1 SGDLS, CDR2 YYNGEE. The CDR3 covers 14 residues. The CDR3 sequence: CASSVGGSGTEQFF. CDR3 DNA: TGTGCCAGCAGCGTCGGTGGTAGCGGCACTGAGCAGTTCTTC.

This sequence joins TRBV12-3 or TRBV12-4 and TRBJ2-7; 7 nucleotides line up with TRBD2. With 7 bases clipped from V and 5 bases from J, the junction kept 8 bases outside the gene matches. The CDR3 has 13 residues. The CDR3 DNA reads TGTGCCAGCACCCCAGCGGGACCGGACGAGCAGTACTTC. Amino acids: CASTPAGPDEQYF.

This clonotype has only a few counts. The J gene is TRBJ2-7, the V gene TRBV7-8; D is possibly TRBD1 or TRBD2 (5 bases each). With 5 bases removed from V and 4 bases from J, the gap between germline ends came to 15 bases. From germline, CDR1 is SGHVS and CDR2 FQNEAQ. The CDR3 length is 14 residues. The CDR3 DNA reads as TGTGCCAGCAGCATAAGGGACCGGGTATACGAGCAGTACTTC. This sequence encodes CASSIRDRVYEQYF. The full variable domain, with the rest looked up from reference TRBV7-8 and TRBJ2-7, is GAGVSQSPRYKVAKRGQDVALRCDPISGHVSLFWYQQALGQGPEFLTYFQNEAQLDKSGLPSDRFFAERPEGSVSTLKIQRTQQEDSAVYLCASSIRDRVYEQYFGPGTRLTVT.

The CDR3 spells CATLGEESYTEAFF. The CDR3 DNA reads TGCGCCACGCTAGGGGAGGAATCCTACACTGAAGCTTTCTTT. The gene calls are TRBV4-3 and TRBJ1-1; maybe TRBD1 (5 bases). The CDR3 contains 14 residues. V was shortened by 10 bases and J by 3 bases, with 18 bases between the two germline ends. Germline V gene lookup returns CDR1 LGHNA and CDR2 YSLEER.

V is TRBV20-1 and J is TRBJ2-7, with 8 bases lining up with TRBD1. Looked up from germline, CDR1 is DFQATT and CDR2 is SNEGSKA (reference sequence). The V gene end was trimmed by 3 bases and the J gene end by 2 bases; junction bases not matched to a gene: 6. The CDR3 spans 14 residues. The CDR3 here is CSARGQVKAYEQYF. CDR3 nucleotides: TGCAGTGCTAGGGGACAGGTGAAAGCCTACGAGCAGTACTTC.